The 32 T cell receptor beta chains below come from one sample, sequenced in a study of blood T cells in healthy people across ages. A sample-barcoded 5' primer and a J-beta primer mix were used in a second PCR of roughly 7 to 11 cycles. TCRdb itself ran the 5' RACE reads through MiXCR, one entry per CDR3 protein. The table lists roughly 1.9 million distinct CDR3 sequences, about 39% of them singletons. Sequenced: blood. These receptor sequences come from a human donor in good health.

The chain employs TRBV20-1 and TRBJ2-1, with D perhaps TRBD2 (5 bases). Trimming removed 6 bases from V and 0 bases from J, with 15 bases in between. The CDR3 loop spans 15 amino acids. From germline, CDR1 is DFQATT and CDR2 SNEGSKA (reference sequence). CDR3 sequence reads: CSAQNLAISYNEQFF. In DNA, the CDR3 is TGCAGTGCGCAGAATCTAGCAATCTCCTACAATGAGCAGTTCTTC.

The table lists this clonotype with a few counts. The V call is TRBV20-1, the J call TRBJ2-7, with D tentatively TRBD1 or TRBD2 (5 bases each). CDR1 is DFQATT and CDR2 is SNEGSKA in the germline V gene (reference sequence). V was clipped by 0 bases and J by 5 bases, with 14 bases between them. The CDR3 is 14 amino acids. The CDR3 is CSARDLRGDHEQYF. In DNA form, the CDR3 reads TGCAGTGCTAGAGATTTGAGAGGGGATCACGAGCAGTACTTC.

The gene calls are TRBV5-4 and TRBJ2-1, with TRBD1 matching 8 bases. The trim removed 0 bases at V and 8 bases at J, leaving 4 bases unmatched. The CDR3 is made up of 14 amino acids. CDR1 is SGHNT, CDR2 YYREEE, per germline (reference sequence). The CDR3 region has the DNA TGTGCCAGCAGCTTGGGGCCAGGGGGCCATGAGCAGTTCTTC. As protein: CASSLGPGGHEQFF.

The chain employs TRBV13 and TRBJ2-1, with 11 bases lining up with TRBD2. The V gene end was trimmed by 4 bases and the J gene end by 7 bases; junction bases not matched to a gene: 24. Germline V gene lookup returns CDR1 PRHDT and CDR2 FYEKMQ (reference sequence). The CDR3 has 21 amino acids. CDR3 in amino acids: CASSSLDPTSGILTNENEQFF. CDR3 coding DNA: TGTGCCAGCAGCTCCTTAGACCCGACTAGCGGGATACTCACGAATGAAAATGAGCAGTTCTTC.

In its sample, this clonotype was seen a few times. This sequence joins TRBV11-2 and TRBJ2-5, with 8 bases matching TRBD2. CDR3 length: 14 residues. After removal of 4 bases from V and 4 bases from J, the junction contained 5 bases not matched to a gene. The germline V gene has CDR1 SGHAT and CDR2 FQNNGV. The CDR3 reads CASSWTSRGETQYF. The DNA of the CDR3 is TGTGCCAGCAGCTGGACTAGCCGAGGAGAGACCCAGTACTTC.

The chain links TRBV20-1 to TRBJ2-7; 8 bases map to TRBD1. Germline V gene lookup returns CDR1 DFQATT and CDR2 SNEGSKA (reference sequence). The CDR3 extends over 15 amino acids. V lost 0 bases and J lost 0; bases outside the gene matches: 4. CDR3 nucleotides: TGCAGTGCTAGAGACCACAGGGGGATCTCCTACGAGCAGTACTTC. Translation: CSARDHRGISYEQYF.

The chain has TRBV20-1 and TRBJ2-7; TRBD2 matches 7 bases. V dropped 5 bases and J dropped 3; count of bases not matched to a gene: 7. CDR3 length equals 13 residues. Germline V CDR1 and CDR2: DFQATT, SNEGSKA (reference sequence). The CDR3 sequence is CSALRGYHYEQYF. The CDR3 nucleotides read TGCAGTGCTCTGCGGGGGTATCACTACGAGCAGTACTTC.

The CDR3 sequence: CASSAGRMDGNTIYF. The CDR3 nucleotides read TGTGCCAGCAGCGCCGGGAGAATGGACGGAAACACCATATATTTT. The V and J genes are TRBV9 and TRBJ1-3, with D unresolved. Germline V gene data show CDR1 as SGDLS and CDR2 as YYNGEE. CDR3 length equals 15 residues. V was pared by 3 bases and J by 4 bases, with 14 bases between.

This clonotype has only a few counts. The V and J genes are TRBV28 and TRBJ2-3; 10 bases agree with TRBD1. This CDR3 contains 16 residues. Unmatched junction bases numbered 8, after V lost 8 bases and J lost 0 bases. The V gene's germline CDR1 is MDHEN and CDR2 SYDVKM. The CDR3, as DNA: TGTGCCAGCCCCCCGCGACAGGGGGCAAGCACAGATACGCAGTATTTT. Translation gives CASPPRQGASTDTQYF.

This chain uses TRBV9 with TRBJ2-1; a weak D match, TRBD2 (6 bases). This CDR3 comprises 14 residues. Germline CDR1 is SGDLS and CDR2 is YYNGEE. The V gene lost 4 bases and the J gene lost 13 bases, with 21 bases spanning the gap. The CDR3 nucleotides are TGTGCCAGCAGCCCATCGATAGCACGGGAGACCCAGTTCTTC. It encodes CASSPSIARETQFF. Full variable domain (outside the CDR3, taken from reference TRBV9 and TRBJ2-1): DSGVTQTPKHLITATGQRVTLRCSPRSGDLSVYWYQQSLDQGLQFLIQYYNGEERAKGNILERFSAQQFPDLHSELNLSSLELGDSALYFCASSPSIARETQFFGPGTRLTVL.

This clonotype was found a few times. This chain links TRBV4-3 with TRBJ2-7; 9 nucleotides agree with TRBD2. The CDR3 spans 16 residues. The V gene's germline CDR1 is LGHNA and CDR2 YSLEER. With V trimmed by 1 base and J by 5 bases, 9 bases remained unmatched. The CDR3 sequence: CASSQGTGTSNNEQYF. The CDR3 coding sequence is TGCGCCAGCAGCCAAGGAACCGGGACTAGCAACAACGAGCAGTACTTC.

This clonotype was seen only a few times. The chain is built from TRBV15 and TRBJ1-5; D is undetermined. Per germline, CDR1 LNHNV and CDR2 YYDKDF (reference sequence). Trimming removed 0 bases at V and 1 base at J, with 7 bases between. The CDR3 covers 15 residues. CDR3 in amino acids: CATSREKLSNQPQHF. The DNA for the CDR3 is TGTGCCACCAGCAGAGAGAAGTTAAGCAATCAGCCCCAGCATTTT.

V usage is TRBV2 and J usage is TRBJ2-3, with 7 bases aligning to TRBD2. This CDR3 comprises 13 residues. V lost 7 bases and J lost 4; bases outside the gene matches: 5. Germline assignment: CDR1 SNHLY and CDR2 FYNNEI. The CDR3 loop is CASNSGVSDTQYF. Here the CDR3 DNA reads TGTGCCAGCAACAGCGGGGTGTCAGATACGCAGTATTTT.

This sequence joins TRBV20-1 and TRBJ2-1, with 12 bases matching TRBD2. This CDR3 has 17 residues. Per germline, CDR1 DFQATT and CDR2 SNEGSKA (reference sequence). The trim removed 4 bases at V and 5 bases at J, leaving 12 bases unmatched. The CDR3 here is CSAKGLAGSAPNNEQFF. The CDR3 DNA is TGCAGTGCTAAAGGACTAGCGGGGTCCGCTCCTAACAATGAGCAGTTCTTC.

V and J are TRBV7-2 and TRBJ2-3, with 8 bases lining up with TRBD2. The J segment lost 3 bases and the V segment lost 5 bases, leaving 7 bases of the junction unmatched. Germline V gene lookup returns CDR1 SGHTA and CDR2 FQGNSA. The CDR3 is 15 residues long. Here the CDR3 reads CASSPNGGATDTQYF. The CDR3 DNA follows: TGTGCCAGCAGCCCGAACGGGGGGGCAACAGATACGCAGTATTTT.

V gene TRBV3-1 combines with J gene TRBJ1-2; D remains ambiguous. CDR1 is LGHDT, CDR2 YNNKEL, per germline (reference sequence). Deletions cut 0 bases from V and 7 bases from J, with 15 bases between. The CDR3 has 15 amino acids. This chain's CDR3 is CASSQDFNRVAGYTF. The CDR3 DNA is TGTGCCAGCAGCCAAGATTTTAACCGGGTGGCTGGCTACACCTTC. The full variable domain, its missing parts supplied by reference TRBV3-1 and TRBJ1-2, is DTAVSQTPKYLVTQMGNDKSIKCEQNLGHDTMYWYKQDSKKFLKIMFSYNNKELIINETVPNRFSPKSPDKAHLNLHINSLELGDSAVYFCASSQDFNRVAGYTFGSGTRLTVV.

The genes are TRBV7-2 and TRBJ1-2; 7 nucleotides match TRBD1. CDR1 is SGHTA and CDR2 is FQGNSA in the germline V gene. Germline trimming cut 5 bases from V and 3 bases from J; bases unmatched to any gene: 6. The CDR3 totals 14 residues. In nucleotides, the CDR3 is TGTACCAGCAGCGGGGCACAGGGGTACTATGGCTACACCTTC. Its translation: CTSSGAQGYYGYTF.

V gene TRBV2 combines with J gene TRBJ2-5; TRBD2 aligns across 9 bases. Per the germline V gene, CDR1 is SNHLY and CDR2 is FYNNEI. Unmatched junction bases numbered 5, after V lost 3 bases and J lost 0 bases. The CDR3 loop spans 16 amino acids. This CDR3 is CASSDLSSGDQETQYF. CDR3 DNA sequence: TGTGCCAGCAGTGATTTGTCTAGCGGGGACCAAGAGACCCAGTACTTC.

The chain combines TRBV20-1 with TRBJ2-5; D perhaps matches TRBD1 (6 bases). Germline V gene sequence: CDR1 DFQATT, CDR2 SNEGSKA (reference sequence). The CDR3 consists of 12 residues. CDR3 in amino acids: CSADSDTYGQYF. The CDR3, as DNA: TGCAGCGCGGACAGTGATACCTACGGGCAGTACTTC.

This clonotype was observed a handful of times. The chain uses TRBV6-2 or TRBV6-3 and TRBJ2-1, with 8 bases lining up with TRBD2. The ends lost 6 bases at V and 4 bases at J; junction bases unmatched: 5. CDR1 and CDR2 (germline): MNHEY, SVGEGT. There are 14 residues in the CDR3. CDR3 sequence: CASRRGDLYNEQFF. CDR3 nucleotides: TGTGCCAGCAGGCGGGGGGACCTATACAATGAGCAGTTCTTC.

This clonotype was counted between two and nine times. The chain recombines TRBV27 with TRBJ1-5, with D perhaps TRBD1 (6 bases). This CDR3 region has 17 residues. Per germline, CDR1 MNHEY and CDR2 SMNVEV (reference sequence). The V end lost 4 bases, the J end lost 6 bases, and 22 bases lay between the germline ends. CDR3 nucleotide sequence: TGTGCCAGCAGTTCCTACACGGGATCGACAGGTAGTCAGCCCCAGCATTTT. It yields the protein CASSSYTGSTGSQPQHF.

Turning to this clonotype: A much larger clone lies one base from this, so it may be a read error. The chain combines TRBV6-5 with TRBJ2-1; TRBD1 matches at 7 bases. The CDR3 covers 12 residues. V dropped 6 bases and J dropped 10; count of bases not matched to a gene: 6. Per the germline V gene, CDR1 is MNHEY and CDR2 is SVGAGI. The chain's CDR3 is CASRGDRDEQFF. For the CDR3, the DNA is TGTGCCAGCAGAGGCGACAGGGACGAGCAGTTCTTC.

The chain is built from TRBV4-3 and TRBJ2-7; D might be TRBD1 (6 bases). V gave up 1 base and J gave up 3 bases, with 13 bases separating them. The CDR3 sequence is 15 residues long. The germline V gene encodes CDR1 LGHNA and CDR2 YSLEER. CDR3 sequence: CASSQGTVGLYEQYF. In DNA form, the CDR3 reads TGCGCCAGCAGCCAAGGGACAGTAGGTCTCTACGAGCAGTACTTC.

This clonotype was seen ten or more times. A read error may account for a junction end that differs from germline. The V call is TRBV29-1, the J call TRBJ2-7; weak D call: TRBD1 (6 bases). This CDR3 contains 14 residues. Germline loops: CDR1 SQVTM, CDR2 ANQGSEA. The CDR3 protein is CSVATGLGTIGQYF. The CDR3 DNA follows: TGTAGCGTGGCAACAGGGTTGGGAACGATTGGGCAGTACTTC.

The genes are TRBV28 and TRBJ2-7; 8 nucleotides agree with TRBD2. With V trimmed by 5 bases and J by 6 bases, 9 bases remained unmatched. The CDR3 contains 14 residues. Germline CDR1 is MDHEN and CDR2 is SYDVKM. As DNA, the CDR3 is TGTGCCAGCAGTCCCGGGACTAGAAGGAGCGAGCAGTACTTC. This encodes CASSPGTRRSEQYF.

V gene TRBV14 combines with J gene TRBJ2-2; D call uncertain. Germline V gene lookup returns CDR1 SGHDN and CDR2 FVKESK. V dropped 2 bases and J dropped 0 bases, with 7 bases sitting between them. CDR3 length: 15 residues. CDR3 nucleotide sequence: TGTGCCAGCAGCCAAATTCAGGCGAACACCGGGGAGCTGTTTTTT. It encodes CASSQIQANTGELFF.

The rearrangement uses TRBV20-1 and TRBJ2-1; 10 bases match TRBD2. Looked up from germline, CDR1 is DFQATT and CDR2 is SNEGSKA (reference sequence). After removal of 1 base from V and 4 bases from J, the junction contained 10 bases not matched to a gene. The CDR3 runs to 17 residues. The CDR3 protein is CSARGVGVAGGYNEQFF. CDR3 nucleotides: TGCAGTGCTAGAGGTGTAGGAGTAGCGGGGGGTTACAATGAGCAGTTCTTC.

This clonotype came up a few times. The chain is built from TRBV6-5 and TRBJ2-3; 10 nucleotides line up with TRBD2. Trimming at V came to 0 bases and at J to 6 bases, leaving 12 bases not matched to a gene. Germline CDR1 is MNHEY and CDR2 is SVGAGI. This CDR3 region has 18 residues. The chain's CDR3 is CASSYSKRKAGGEDTQYF. As DNA, the CDR3 is TGTGCCAGCAGTTACTCGAAAAGAAAAGCGGGGGGGGAGGATACGCAGTATTTT.

This clonotype was detected only once. The chain links TRBV7-2 to TRBJ1-2, with D possibly TRBD1 on 5 matching bases. Germline CDR1 reads SGHTA; CDR2 reads FQGNSA. This CDR3 contains 14 residues. V lost 5 bases and J lost 4, with 14 bases in between. CDR3 nucleotides: TGTGCCAGCAGCCCTAAGGGGCTGGGCTATGGCTACACCTTC. It specifies CASSPKGLGYGYTF.

This chain uses TRBV15 with TRBJ2-1, with TRBD1 matching over 10 bases. The germline V gene has CDR1 LNHNV and CDR2 YYDKDF (reference sequence). V dropped 1 base and J dropped 7; count of bases not matched to a gene: 4. This CDR3 is built from 15 residues. CDR3 in amino acids: CATSRVGQGMNEQFF. In DNA form, the CDR3 reads TGTGCCACCAGCAGAGTGGGACAGGGGATGAATGAGCAGTTCTTC.

The V and J genes are TRBV29-1 and TRBJ1-2, with D possibly matching TRBD1 (5 bases). CDR1 is SQVTM and CDR2 is ANQGSEA in the germline V gene. V was shortened by 7 bases and J by 4 bases, with 28 bases between the two germline ends. This CDR3 region has 17 residues. The CDR3 DNA sequence: TGCAGCGCTACGACCCGGGCCGGCTCCTTTCAGGGCTATGGCTACACCTTC. Amino acid sequence: CSATTRAGSFQGYGYTF.

With regard to this clonotype: A much more abundant neighbour one base away suggests this may be a read error. The gene calls are TRBV29-1 and TRBJ2-4, with D perhaps matching TRBD1 (6 bases). The J call may be in error: the DNA end matches TRBJ2-5 better. CDR1 SQVTM and CDR2 ANQGSEA come from the germline V gene. CDR3 length equals 14 residues. CDR3 DNA sequence: TGCAGCGTTCGTGGGTGGGGGCGGCAGGAGACCCAGTACTTC. Translated, it gives CSVRGWGRQETQYF.